The sequence of this T cell receptor beta chain was determined in a study of blood T cell repertoires in COVID-19. Overall study context: Acute and convalescent COVID-19 specimens originated in the United States, Italy and Spain. PBMCs, B-cell-depleted T cells, or T cells provided the cDNA or gDNA that made up the material.

Sequencing used immunoSEQ multiplex PCR; TCRdb keeps in-frame clones, though not all of them. Of about 210,000 clones listed, about 91% are singletons. Trimming stripped 1 base from V and 1 base from J, with 16 bases between. The CDR3 runs to 17 residues. Germline CDR1 is SGHAT and CDR2 is FQNNGV. Sequences were obtained from peripheral blood. The chain couples TRBV11-2 to TRBJ1-2; possibly TRBD1 for D (5 bases). The sequence came from a man aged 18 to 29 with active or convalescent COVID-19. CDR3 region: CASSLGGAAGLNYGYTF. CDR3 bases: TGTGCCAGCAGCTTAGGAGGGGCAGCGGGTCTTAACTATGGCTACACCTTC.